These 15 T cell receptor beta chains share one sample of origin, sequenced in a study of blood T cell repertoires in COVID-19. This table comes from immunoSEQ multiplex PCR, and its TCRdb copy is limited to in-frame clones, with some not included. The data show approximately 410,000 clones, roughly 88% seen once. Sequenced: peripheral blood. These receptor sequences come from a woman in her twenties or thirties with active or convalescent COVID-19.

The chain uses TRBV10-3 and TRBJ2-5, with 10 nucleotides matching TRBD1. Germline-derived CDR1 and CDR2 are ENHRY and SYGVKD. The CDR3 is 14 residues long. V shed 6 bases and J 4 bases; nucleotides not matched to a gene: 5. DNA for the CDR3: TGTGCCATCAGCCACGACAGGGGGCTAGAGACCCAGTACTTC. Translating gives CAISHDRGLETQYF.

CDR3 in DNA: TGTGCCAGCAGCGACCGCAGACTAGCCGGCCGCACAGATACGCAGTATTTT. Translation gives CASSDRRLAGRTDTQYF. J is TRBJ2-3 and V is TRBV7-2, with 7 bases that match TRBD2. CDR1 is SGHTA and CDR2 is FQGNSA in the germline V gene. The V segment lost 5 bases and the J segment 1 base; nucleotides outside the gene matches: 12. The CDR3 has 17 amino acids.

The chain employs TRBV28 and TRBJ1-5; D not resolved. The V gene lost 11 bases and the J gene lost 11 bases, with 19 bases spanning the gap. Germline CDR1 and CDR2: MDHEN and SYDVKM. The CDR3 is made up of 12 amino acids. CDR3 sequence: CAASGFPGSQHF. Written as DNA, the CDR3 is TGTGCCGCCAGCGGCTTCCCCGGGTCCCAGCATTTT.

The gene calls are TRBV25-1 and TRBJ2-2; 11 positions agree with TRBD2. The CDR3 extends over 16 amino acids. Trimming cost V 4 bases and J 1 base; bases outside gene matches: 2. Germline V gives CDR1 MGHDK, CDR2 SYGVNS. CDR3: CASSVGTSGNTGELFF. CDR3 in DNA: TGTGCCAGCAGTGTGGGGACTAGCGGGAACACCGGGGAGCTGTTTTTT.

The V gene is TRBV6-1, the J gene TRBJ2-1; D is possibly TRBD2 (6 bases). V shed 2 bases and J shed 7 bases, with 12 bases lying between them. Looked up from germline, CDR1 is MNHNS and CDR2 is SASEGT. This CDR3 has 14 residues. CDR3 nucleotides: TGTGCCAGCAGTGAACTCGGAGGGTCGAATGAGCAGTTCTTC. Protein: CASSELGGSNEQFF.

V and J are TRBV11-2 and TRBJ2-3; TRBD2 matches 8 bases. V shed 5 bases, J shed 1 base, and the junction held 8 bases outside the gene matches. Germline V gene data show CDR1 as SGHAT and CDR2 as FQNNGV. The CDR3 is 16 residues long. The DNA for the CDR3 is TGTGCCAGCAGCCGCAGTTTTAGCGGGGGCACAGATACGCAGTATTTT. Its protein product is CASSRSFSGGTDTQYF.

The rearrangement uses TRBV3-1 (or the pseudogene TRBV3-2) and TRBJ1-4; D unclear. The CDR3 contains 17 residues. The germline V gene encodes CDR1 LGHDT and CDR2 YNNKEL (reference sequence). Trimming cost V 2 bases and J 5 bases, with 18 bases left between them. CDR3 sequence: CASSQRREGRLNEKLFF. DNA for the CDR3: TGTGCCAGCAGCCAAAGGAGGGAAGGAAGGCTGAATGAAAAACTGTTTTTT.

The chain is built from TRBV10-1 and TRBJ2-3, with D possibly being TRBD2 (6 bases). From germline, CDR1 is WNHNN and CDR2 SYGVQD (reference sequence). The CDR3 is 18 residues long. Trimming left V 0 bases short and J 0 bases short, with 16 bases between. Written as DNA, the CDR3 is TGCGCCAGCAGTGAGTCGGGCACTAGCCCCTTAAGCACAGATACGCAGTATTTT. Translated: CASSESGTSPLSTDTQYF.

The chain uses TRBV28 and TRBJ1-2; a weak D match, TRBD1 (6 bases). Germline V CDR1 and CDR2: MDHEN, SYDVKM. The V and J ends lost 7 bases and 0 bases respectively, with 18 bases between them. CDR3 length: 16 amino acids. The CDR3 nucleotides read TGTGCCAGCACCAGGGGTTTCGGCTCCGCTAACTATGGCTACACCTTC. Protein product: CASTRGFGSANYGYTF.

The genes are TRBV24-1 and TRBJ1-5; no clear D gene. CDR1 and CDR2 from the germline V gene are KGHDR and SFDVKD. Between the trimmed V and J ends, which lost 4 bases and 0 bases, there was a span of 9 bases. The CDR3 extends over 15 amino acids. The CDR3 loop is CATSEGTNSNQPQHF. In DNA form, the CDR3 reads TGTGCCACCAGTGAAGGCACTAATAGCAATCAGCCCCAGCATTTT.

This chain joins TRBV6-1 and TRBJ1-2; no clear D. Germline values: CDR1 MNHNS, CDR2 SASEGT. Trimming removed 1 base from V and 4 bases from J, with 13 bases in between. This CDR3 contains 15 residues. CDR3 in amino acids: CASSEETQPSYGYTF. CDR3 coding DNA: TGTGCCAGCAGTGAAGAGACACAGCCATCCTATGGCTACACCTTC.

This rearrangement joins TRBV15 to TRBJ2-1; TRBD1 agrees at 7 bases. J was trimmed by 7 bases and V by 0 bases; bases with no gene match: 6. The germline V gene has CDR1 LNHNV and CDR2 YYDKDF (reference sequence). This CDR3 has 15 residues. CDR3: CATSRDETGSNEQFF. CDR3 in DNA: TGTGCCACCAGCAGAGACGAGACAGGGAGTAATGAGCAGTTCTTC.

The chain has TRBV7-8 and TRBJ2-7; D is perhaps TRBD2 (5 bases). V was shortened by 1 base and J by 3 bases, with 13 bases between the two germline ends. Germline-derived CDR1 and CDR2 are SGHVS and FQNEAQ. This CDR3 is 15 amino acids long. The CDR3 here is CASSLGYSRGYEQYF. Here the CDR3 DNA reads TGTGCCAGCAGCTTAGGTTATTCCCGGGGCTACGAGCAGTACTTC. Full variable domain (remainder filled in from reference TRBV7-8 and TRBJ2-7): GAGVSQSPRYKVAKRGQDVALRCDPISGHVSLFWYQQALGQGPEFLTYFQNEAQLDKSGLPSDRFFAERPEGSVSTLKIQRTQQEDSAVYLCASSLGYSRGYEQYFGPGTRLTVT.

The chain has TRBV3-1 (or the pseudogene TRBV3-2) and TRBJ2-3; D might be TRBD2 (6 bases). This CDR3 has 13 residues. Deletions cut 4 bases from V and 1 base from J, with 6 bases between. Looked up from germline, CDR1 is LGHDT and CDR2 is YNNKEL (reference sequence). This CDR3 reads CASSLAGTDTQYF. In DNA form, the CDR3 reads TGTGCCAGCAGCCTAGCGGGCACAGATACGCAGTATTTT.

V usage is TRBV3-1 (or the pseudogene TRBV3-2) and J usage is TRBJ2-7; D perhaps matches TRBD2 (6 bases). The CDR3 contains 12 residues. The V and J ends lost 7 bases and 5 bases respectively, with 12 bases between them. Per germline, CDR1 LGHDT and CDR2 YNNKEL (reference sequence). CDR3 in DNA: TGTGCCAGCATGGGAGGTCACCACGAGCAGTACTTC. Translating gives CASMGGHHEQYF.